Sequencing of this TCR beta chain was carried out in a study of T cell changes during pregnancy in multiple sclerosis. Clones were read by immunoSEQ multiplex PCR, and TCRdb kept only the in-frame ones, dropping some. The sample comprises some 40,000 clones, 93% of which are singletons, and 0.35% to 0.45% rests with the top ten. V was pared by 4 bases and J by 13 bases, with 10 bases of the junction left unmatched. Germline V CDR1 and CDR2: LNHDA, SQIVND (reference sequence). The CDR3 length is 13 residues. Here the sequenced sample was CD4+ T cells from peripheral blood mononuclear cells, taken in the first trimester of pregnancy. V gene TRBV19 combines with J gene TRBJ1-2, with 9 bases aligning to TRBD1. The TCR comes from a female donor with multiple sclerosis, enrolled in a pregnancy study. CDR3 region: CASSREDRGRGTF. The CDR3 bases are TGTGCCAGTAGTAGGGAGGACAGGGGAAGAGGCACCTTC.